The sequence of this TCR beta chain was determined in a study of cytomegalovirus exposure and HLA in healthy donors. Study-wide results and limits: In vitro assays verified that a few CMV-associated chains recognized CMV antigens specifically.

On this clone itself: Its antigen is unidentified.

The CDR3 sequence is 15 residues long. CDR1 is MNHEY and CDR2 is SMNVEV in the germline V gene (reference sequence). Unmatched junction bases numbered 7, after V lost 5 bases and J lost 2 bases. Though probably carrying unrecorded immune exposures, donors were nominally healthy at sampling. 60 Vbeta and 13 Jbeta primers were used in PCR. TCRdb keeps only in-frame clones here, not all; method: immunoSEQ multiplex PCR. Found here are approximately 150,000 clones, 65% to 85% of them singletons; the top ten hold more than 4%. This sequence originates from a middle-aged woman in good health and CMV-seropositive. The J gene is TRBJ2-7, the V gene TRBV27; 9 bases map to TRBD2. The sample consisted of PBMCs. The CDR3 bases are TGTGCCAGCAGTCCTAGTACTAGCGGGCCCTACGAGCAGTACTTC. Amino acids: CASSPSTSGPYEQYF.